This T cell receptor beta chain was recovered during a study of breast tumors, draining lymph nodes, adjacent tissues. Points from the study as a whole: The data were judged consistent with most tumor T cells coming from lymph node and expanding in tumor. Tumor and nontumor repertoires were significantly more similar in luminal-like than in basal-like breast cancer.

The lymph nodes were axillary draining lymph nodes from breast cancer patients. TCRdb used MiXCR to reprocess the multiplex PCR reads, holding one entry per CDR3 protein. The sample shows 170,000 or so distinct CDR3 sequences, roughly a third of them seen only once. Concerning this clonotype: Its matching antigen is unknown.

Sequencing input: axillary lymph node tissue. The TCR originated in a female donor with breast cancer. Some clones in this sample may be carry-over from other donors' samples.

The CDR3 nucleotides read TGTGCCAGTAGTATTGCGGACAGTAACTATGGCTACACCTTC. The encoded protein is CASSIADSNYGYTF. The chain is built from TRBV19 and TRBJ1-2, with a weak D call TRBD1 (6 bases). CDR1 and CDR2 from the germline V gene are LNHDA and SQIVND (reference sequence). CDR3 length: 14 residues. V was cut by 3 bases and J by 1 base, with 9 bases left in between. The full variable domain, rest sourced from reference TRBV19 and TRBJ1-2, is DGGITQSPKYLFRKEGQNVTLSCEQNLNHDAMYWYRQDPGQGLRLIYYSQIVNDFQKGDIAEGYSVSREKKESFPLTVTSAQKNPTAFYLCASSIADSNYGYTFGSGTRLTVV.